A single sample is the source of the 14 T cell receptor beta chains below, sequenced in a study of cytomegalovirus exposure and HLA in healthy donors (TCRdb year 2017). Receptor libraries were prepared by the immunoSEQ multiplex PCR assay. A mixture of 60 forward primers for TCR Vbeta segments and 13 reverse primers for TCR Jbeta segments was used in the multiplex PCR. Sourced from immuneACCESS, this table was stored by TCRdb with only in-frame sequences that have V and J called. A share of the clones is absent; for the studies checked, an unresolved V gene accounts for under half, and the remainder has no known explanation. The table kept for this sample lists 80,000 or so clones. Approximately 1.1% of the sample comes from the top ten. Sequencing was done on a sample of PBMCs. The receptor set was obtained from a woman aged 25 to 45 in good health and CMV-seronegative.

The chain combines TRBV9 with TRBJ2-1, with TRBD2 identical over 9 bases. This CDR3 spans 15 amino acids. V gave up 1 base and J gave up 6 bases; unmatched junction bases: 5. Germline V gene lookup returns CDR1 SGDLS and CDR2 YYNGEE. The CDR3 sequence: CASSVRSSGINEQFF. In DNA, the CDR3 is TGTGCCAGCAGCGTACGGTCTAGCGGGATCAATGAGCAGTTCTTC.

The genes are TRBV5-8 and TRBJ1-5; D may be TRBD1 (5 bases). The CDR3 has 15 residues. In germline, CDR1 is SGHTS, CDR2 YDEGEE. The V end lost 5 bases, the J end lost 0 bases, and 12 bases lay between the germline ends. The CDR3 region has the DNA TGTGCCAGCAGATCGACAGCTCATAGCAATCAGCCCCAGCATTTT. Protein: CASRSTAHSNQPQHF.

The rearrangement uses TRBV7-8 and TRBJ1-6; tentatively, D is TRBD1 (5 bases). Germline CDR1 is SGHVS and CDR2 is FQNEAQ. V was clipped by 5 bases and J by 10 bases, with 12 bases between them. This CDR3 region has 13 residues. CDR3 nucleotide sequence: TGTGCCAGCAGCCTTGGGGGAGGCTCACCCCTCCACTTT. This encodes CASSLGGGSPLHF.

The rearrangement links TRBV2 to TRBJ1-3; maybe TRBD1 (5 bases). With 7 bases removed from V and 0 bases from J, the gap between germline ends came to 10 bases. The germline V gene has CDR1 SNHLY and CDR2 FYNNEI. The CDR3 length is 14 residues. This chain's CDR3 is CASNGGPSGNTIYF. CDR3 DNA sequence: TGTGCCAGCAACGGGGGACCCTCTGGAAACACCATATATTTT.

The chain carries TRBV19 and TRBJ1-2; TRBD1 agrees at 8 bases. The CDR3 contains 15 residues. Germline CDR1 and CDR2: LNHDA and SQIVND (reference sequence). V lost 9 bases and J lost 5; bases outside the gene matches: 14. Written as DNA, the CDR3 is TGTGCCAGCACTAATTCAGGGGGCGTACGGTATGGCTACACCTTC. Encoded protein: CASTNSGGVRYGYTF.

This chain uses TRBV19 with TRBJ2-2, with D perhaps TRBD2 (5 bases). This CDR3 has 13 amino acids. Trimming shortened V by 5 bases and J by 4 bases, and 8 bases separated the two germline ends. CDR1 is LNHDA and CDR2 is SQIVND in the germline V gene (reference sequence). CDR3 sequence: CASSLDFTGELFF. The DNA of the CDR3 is TGTGCCAGTAGTTTGGACTTCACCGGGGAGCTGTTTTTT.

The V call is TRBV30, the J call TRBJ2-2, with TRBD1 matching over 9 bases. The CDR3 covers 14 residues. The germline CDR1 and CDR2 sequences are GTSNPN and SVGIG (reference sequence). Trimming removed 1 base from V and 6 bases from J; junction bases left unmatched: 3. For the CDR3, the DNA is TGTGCCTGGAGTGGGGGACAGGGTCCCGGGGAGCTGTTTTTT. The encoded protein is CAWSGGQGPGELFF.

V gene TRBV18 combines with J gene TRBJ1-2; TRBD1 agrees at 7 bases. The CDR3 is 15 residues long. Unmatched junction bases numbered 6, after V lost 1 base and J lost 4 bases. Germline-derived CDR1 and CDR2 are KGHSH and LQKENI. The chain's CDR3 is CASSPLRDSSYGYTF. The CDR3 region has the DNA TGTGCCAGCTCACCACTCCGGGACAGTTCCTATGGCTACACCTTC.

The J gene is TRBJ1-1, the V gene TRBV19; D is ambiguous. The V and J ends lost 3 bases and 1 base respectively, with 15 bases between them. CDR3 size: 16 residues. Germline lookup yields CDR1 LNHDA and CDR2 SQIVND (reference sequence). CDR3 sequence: CASSIPTGKGNTEAFF. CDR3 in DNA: TGTGCCAGTAGTATCCCTACCGGGAAGGGGAACACTGAAGCTTTCTTT.

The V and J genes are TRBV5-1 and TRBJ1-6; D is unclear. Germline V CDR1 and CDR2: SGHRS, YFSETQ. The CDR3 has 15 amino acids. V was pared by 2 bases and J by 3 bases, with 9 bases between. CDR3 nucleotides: TGCGCCAGCAGCTTCGCAGGCGACTATAATTCACCCCTCCACTTT. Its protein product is CASSFAGDYNSPLHF. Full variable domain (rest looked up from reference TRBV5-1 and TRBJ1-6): KAGVTQTPRYLIKTRGQQVTLSCSPISGHRSVSWYQQTPGQGLQFLFEYFSETQRNKGNFPGRFSGRQFSNSRSEMNVSTLELGDSALYLCASSFAGDYNSPLHFGNGTRLTVT.

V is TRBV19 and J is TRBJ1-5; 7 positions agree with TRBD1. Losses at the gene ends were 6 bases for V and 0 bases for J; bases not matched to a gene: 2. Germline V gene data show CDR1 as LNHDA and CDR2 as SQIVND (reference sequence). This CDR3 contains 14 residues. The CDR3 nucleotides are TGTGCCAGTAGGGACAGGACTAGCAATCAGCCCCAGCATTTT. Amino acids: CASRDRTSNQPQHF.

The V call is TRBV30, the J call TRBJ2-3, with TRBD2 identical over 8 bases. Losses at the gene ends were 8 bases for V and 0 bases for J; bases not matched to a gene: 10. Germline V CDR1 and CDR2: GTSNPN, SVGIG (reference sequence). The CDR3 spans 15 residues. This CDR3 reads CAGIRSGVSTDTQYF. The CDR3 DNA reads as TGTGCCGGGATACGTAGCGGGGTTAGCACAGATACGCAGTATTTT. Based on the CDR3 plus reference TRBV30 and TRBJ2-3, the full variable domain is SQTIHQWPATLVQPVGSPLSLECTVEGTSNPNLYWYRQAAGRGLQLLFYSVGIGQISSEVPQNLSASRPQDRQFILSSKKLLLSDSGFYLCAGIRSGVSTDTQYFGPGTRLTVL.

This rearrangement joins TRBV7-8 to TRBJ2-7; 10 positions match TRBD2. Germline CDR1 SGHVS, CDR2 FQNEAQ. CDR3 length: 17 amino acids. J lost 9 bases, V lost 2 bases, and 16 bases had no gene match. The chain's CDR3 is CASSLSLAGFSKTGQYF. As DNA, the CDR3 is TGTGCCAGCAGCTTATCACTAGCGGGATTCAGCAAAACAGGGCAGTACTTC.

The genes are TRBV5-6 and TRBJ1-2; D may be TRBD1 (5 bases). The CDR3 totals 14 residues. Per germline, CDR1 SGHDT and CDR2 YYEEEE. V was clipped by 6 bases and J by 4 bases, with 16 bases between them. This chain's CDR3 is CASTTLGGVYGYTF. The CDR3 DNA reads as TGTGCCAGCACCACTCTGGGGGGGGTCTATGGCTACACCTTC. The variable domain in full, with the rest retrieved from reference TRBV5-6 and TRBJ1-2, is DAGVTQSPTHLIKTRGQQVTLRCSPKSGHDTVSWYQQALGQGPQFIFQYYEEEERQRGNFPDRFSGHQFPNYSSELNVNALLLGDSALYLCASTTLGGVYGYTFGSGTRLTVV.